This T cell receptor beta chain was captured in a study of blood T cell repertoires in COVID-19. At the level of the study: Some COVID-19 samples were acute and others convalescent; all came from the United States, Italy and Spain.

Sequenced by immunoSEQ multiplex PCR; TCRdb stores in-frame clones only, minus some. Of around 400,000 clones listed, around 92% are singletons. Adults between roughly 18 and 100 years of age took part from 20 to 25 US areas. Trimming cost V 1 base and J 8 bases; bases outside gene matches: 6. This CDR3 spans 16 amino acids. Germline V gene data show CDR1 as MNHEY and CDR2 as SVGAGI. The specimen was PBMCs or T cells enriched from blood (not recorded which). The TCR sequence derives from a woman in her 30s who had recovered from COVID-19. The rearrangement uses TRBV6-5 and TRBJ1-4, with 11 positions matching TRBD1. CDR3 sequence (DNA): TGTGCCAGCAGTTACTTGTCCGGGACAGGGGGGGAAAAACTGTTTTTT. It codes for CASSYLSGTGGEKLFF.